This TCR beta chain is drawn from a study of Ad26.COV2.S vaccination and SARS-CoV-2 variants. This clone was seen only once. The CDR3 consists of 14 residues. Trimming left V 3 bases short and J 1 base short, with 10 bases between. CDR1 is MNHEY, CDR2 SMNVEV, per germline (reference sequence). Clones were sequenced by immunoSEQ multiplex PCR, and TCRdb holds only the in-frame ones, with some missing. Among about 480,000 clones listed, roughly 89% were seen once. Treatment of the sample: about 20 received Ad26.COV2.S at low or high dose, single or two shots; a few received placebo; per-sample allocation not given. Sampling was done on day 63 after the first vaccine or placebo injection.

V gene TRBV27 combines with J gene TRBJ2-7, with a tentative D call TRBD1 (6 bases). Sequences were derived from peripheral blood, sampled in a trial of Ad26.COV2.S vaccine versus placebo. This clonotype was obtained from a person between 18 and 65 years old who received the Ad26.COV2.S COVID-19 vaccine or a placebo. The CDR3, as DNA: TGTGCCAGCAGTTTGAGGGACACTTCCTACGAGCAGTACTTC. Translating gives CASSLRDTSYEQYF.